These 20 T cell receptor beta chains share one sample of origin, sequenced in a study of shared clonotypes between healthy human individuals. TCRdb's copy holds only in-frame clones and misses some; the assay was immunoSEQ multiplex PCR. The sample has about a million clones, 60% to 80% seen once. Source material: memory CD4+ T cells from PBMCs. Subset described: CD45RA-negative fraction. The source is a man between 18 and 35 years old in good health. Some clones in this sample may be carry-over from other donors' samples.

V is TRBV6-1 and J is TRBJ2-2; 8 bases align to TRBD2. This CDR3 has 15 residues. Per germline, CDR1 MNHNS and CDR2 SASEGT. V was pared by 9 bases and J by 1 base, with 7 bases of the junction left unmatched. The CDR3 reads CASAWAGGNTGELFF. The CDR3 nucleotides read TGTGCCAGTGCCTGGGCGGGAGGGAACACCGGGGAGCTGTTTTTT.

J is TRBJ2-3 and V is TRBV30; the match to TRBD2 covers 16 bases. CDR3 size: 16 residues. V was clipped by 0 bases and J by 6 bases; unmatched bases: 3. Germline V gene data show CDR1 as GTSNPN and CDR2 as SVGIG (reference sequence). CDR3: CAWSVGTSGRGDTQYF. CDR3 coding DNA: TGTGCCTGGAGTGTGGGGACTAGCGGGAGGGGGGATACGCAGTATTTT.

Remarks on this clone: Distinct nucleotide sequences in the sample also encode this CDR3. The chain couples TRBV28 to TRBJ2-7; possible D gene TRBD2, 5 bases. Between the trimmed V and J ends, which lost 6 bases and 3 bases, there was a span of 9 bases. The CDR3 spans 12 residues. CDR1 is MDHEN and CDR2 is SYDVKM in the germline V gene. The CDR3 DNA reads TGTGCCAGCAGCCGGACTTACTACGAGCAGTACTTC. Its translation is CASSRTYYEQYF.

The CDR3 DNA follows: TGTGCCAGCAGTTGGCTAAGGGCCCAAGAGACCCAGTACTTC. Translating it yields CASSWLRAQETQYF. This chain links TRBV28 with TRBJ2-5; the D is unclear. Looked up from germline, CDR1 is MDHEN and CDR2 is SYDVKM. Trimming shortened V by 4 bases and J by 1 base, and 10 bases separated the two germline ends. This CDR3 contains 14 residues.

The V and J genes are TRBV27 and TRBJ2-1; 10 bases match TRBD2. Germline CDR1 is MNHEY and CDR2 is SMNVEV (reference sequence). The CDR3 runs 16 residues. V lost 3 bases, J lost 4 bases, and 6 bases stayed unmatched. The CDR3 DNA sequence: TGTGCCAGCAGTTTCCGGACTAGCGGACCATACAATGAGCAGTTCTTC. This translates into CASSFRTSGPYNEQFF.

This chain connects TRBV7-9 to TRBJ2-7, with D possibly being TRBD2 (7 bases). V was cut by 5 bases and J by 3 bases, with 17 bases left in between. This CDR3 has 15 residues. Germline CDR1 SEHNR, CDR2 FQNEAQ (reference sequence). The CDR3, as DNA: TGTGCCAGCAGCACCCGGGGGGACAACGTCTACGAGCAGTACTTC. Encoded protein: CASSTRGDNVYEQYF.

On this clone itself: This CDR3 is also generated by other DNA sequences in the sample. V is TRBV5-1 and J is TRBJ1-5; D might be TRBD1 (5 bases). In germline, CDR1 is SGHRS, CDR2 YFSETQ. V was pared by 1 base and J by 5 bases, with 13 bases between. The CDR3 sequence is 15 residues long. CDR3 in amino acids: CASSLNGGRDQPQHF. The CDR3 bases are TGCGCCAGCAGCTTGAATGGGGGAAGGGATCAGCCCCAGCATTTT.

Here the CDR3 reads CASSLDGRIGTGNTIYF. The CDR3 DNA follows: TGCGCCAGCAGCTTGGACGGGCGAATTGGAACTGGAAACACCATATATTTT. The rearrangement uses TRBV5-1 and TRBJ1-3; D uncertain. Trimming removed 0 bases from V and 2 bases from J, with 15 bases in between. CDR1 is SGHRS and CDR2 is YFSETQ in the germline V gene. The CDR3 contains 17 residues.

The V call is TRBV10-3, the J call TRBJ1-2; tentatively, D is TRBD1 (6 bases). The V and J ends lost 2 bases and 8 bases respectively, with 12 bases between them. Germline assignment: CDR1 ENHRY and CDR2 SYGVKD. The CDR3 runs to 13 residues. The CDR3 region is CAISEETGYGYTF. The CDR3, as DNA: TGTGCCATCAGTGAGGAAACAGGGTACGGCTACACCTTC.

V gene TRBV6-5 combines with J gene TRBJ1-1; D call uncertain. Per germline, CDR1 MNHEY and CDR2 SVGAGI. The CDR3 covers 13 residues. With 0 bases removed from V and 3 bases from J, the gap between germline ends came to 5 bases. The DNA for the CDR3 is TGTGCCAGCAGTTACTCACGGTACACTGAAGCTTTCTTT. Its protein is CASSYSRYTEAFF.

This clone was detected a few times. This chain uses TRBV29-1 with TRBJ1-1; D gene uncertain. This CDR3 is 13 amino acids long. CDR1 and CDR2 (germline): SQVTM, ANQGSEA. Trimming removed 1 base from V and 6 bases from J, with 12 bases in between. The CDR3 nucleotides are TGCAGCGTTGAAGGCCGATATCATGCTGAAGCTTTCTTT. Amino acid sequence: CSVEGRYHAEAFF.

The rearrangement uses TRBV15 and TRBJ1-2, with a possible D match to TRBD1 (5 bases). CDR1 is LNHNV and CDR2 is YYDKDF in the germline V gene (reference sequence). Trimming removed 1 base at V and 0 bases at J, with 9 bases between. The CDR3 sequence is 15 residues long. CDR3: CATSRGRGANYGYTF. CDR3 bases: TGTGCCACCAGCAGAGGACGAGGGGCTAACTATGGCTACACCTTC. Using reference TRBV15 and TRBJ1-2 for the parts outside the CDR3, the full variable domain is DAMVIQNPRYQVTQFGKPVTLSCSQTLNHNVMYWYQQKSSQAPKLLFHYYDKDFNNEADTPDNFQSRRPNTSFCFLDIRSPGLGDTAMYLCATSRGRGANYGYTFGSGTRLTVV.

This rearrangement joins TRBV7-3 to TRBJ2-2, with D possibly TRBD2 on 6 matching bases. Looked up from germline, CDR1 is SGHTA and CDR2 is FQGTGA. The CDR3 consists of 16 residues. V lost 2 bases to trimming and J lost 4 bases, with 14 bases between them. The CDR3 nucleotides are TGTGCCAGCAGCTTAGGAGGAGGGATAAGCACCGGGGAGCTGTTTTTT. This translates into CASSLGGGISTGELFF. Based on the CDR3 plus reference TRBV7-3 and TRBJ2-2, the full variable domain is GAGVSQTPSNKVTEKGKYVELRCDPISGHTALYWYRQSLGQGPEFLIYFQGTGAADDSGLPNDRFFAVRPEGSVSTLKIQRTERGDSAVYLCASSLGGGISTGELFFGEGSRLTVL.

Remarks on this clone: This sample also contains other DNA sequences that code for the same CDR3. The CDR3 coding sequence is TGTGCCAGCAGCTCTCAGGAGAACACTGAAGCTTTCTTT. Translation gives CASSSQENTEAFF. This sequence joins TRBV7-3 and TRBJ1-1; D gene ambiguous. The CDR3 extends over 13 amino acids. Trimming removed 4 bases from V and 1 base from J, with 7 bases in between. The V gene's germline CDR1 is SGHTA and CDR2 FQGTGA.

The chain recombines TRBV4-2 with TRBJ2-3; no definite D call. V was cut by 0 bases and J by 4 bases, with 11 bases left in between. Germline values: CDR1 LGHNA, CDR2 YNFKEQ. This CDR3 comprises 15 residues. CDR3 protein: CASSQDGQAPDTQYF. As DNA, the CDR3 is TGTGCCAGCAGCCAAGATGGGCAGGCCCCAGATACGCAGTATTTT.

The gene calls are TRBV10-1 and TRBJ2-3; possibly TRBD1 or TRBD2 for D (5 bases each). The V and J ends lost 3 bases and 6 bases respectively, with 13 bases between them. The CDR3 length is 14 residues. CDR1 is WNHNN, CDR2 SYGVQD, per germline (reference sequence). The CDR3 protein is CASSDHGARDTQYF. For the CDR3, the DNA is TGCGCCAGCAGTGATCACGGGGCCAGGGATACGCAGTATTTT.

The chain uses TRBV27 and TRBJ2-1, with 9 positions matching TRBD2. CDR1 is MNHEY and CDR2 is SMNVEV in the germline V gene (reference sequence). V dropped 3 bases and J dropped 16; count of bases not matched to a gene: 10. CDR3 length: 13 residues. The CDR3 loop is CASSFLTASGTFF. The CDR3 bases are TGTGCCAGCAGTTTCCTCACGGCTAGCGGGACCTTCTTC.

The rearrangement links TRBV28 to TRBJ2-5; the match to TRBD2 covers 10 bases. V dropped 6 bases and J dropped 6; count of bases not matched to a gene: 16. The CDR3 has 17 amino acids. Germline V lookup: CDR1 MDHEN, CDR2 SYDVKM. The CDR3 region has the DNA TGTGCCAGCAGCCCCCGGGGGGTAGCGGGAGGATGGAAGACCCAGTACTTC. Its translation: CASSPRGVAGGWKTQYF.

This clone has only one observation. The V call is TRBV7-9, the J call TRBJ2-3; no reliable D call. Germline-derived CDR1 and CDR2 are SEHNR and FQNEAQ (reference sequence). The CDR3 is made up of 15 amino acids. Trimming stripped 5 bases from V and 3 bases from J, with 15 bases between. The CDR3 sequence is CASSPRLERTDTQYF. CDR3 sequence (DNA): TGTGCCAGCAGCCCGAGACTGGAGAGAACAGATACGCAGTATTTT. The whole variable domain, remainder taken from reference TRBV7-9 and TRBJ2-3, is DTGVSQNPRHKITKRGQNVTFRCDPISEHNRLYWYRQTLGQGPEFLTYFQNEAQLEKSRLLSDRFSAERPKGSFSTLEIQRTEQGDSAMYLCASSPRLERTDTQYFGPGTRLTVL.

The chain employs TRBV5-1 and TRBJ1-2, with TRBD1 matching 12 bases. Germline CDR1 SGHRS, CDR2 YFSETQ. The CDR3 extends over 15 amino acids. With V trimmed by 4 bases and J by 7 bases, 8 bases remained unmatched. CDR3 in amino acids: CASSAGQGAPGGYTF. DNA for the CDR3: TGCGCCAGCAGCGCGGGACAGGGGGCGCCGGGTGGCTACACCTTC.